What follows are 7 T cell receptor beta chains derived from one specimen sequenced in a study of blood T cell repertoires in COVID-19. Here immunoSEQ multiplex PCR was the method, and the copy in TCRdb shows in-frame clones only, minus some. Of a few hundred thousand clones detected, 88% appear once; the ten largest clones hold around 1.6%. Source material: peripheral blood. The receptors come from a man in his 70s with acute or convalescent COVID-19.

The J gene is TRBJ2-1, the V gene TRBV7-3; 7 nucleotides match TRBD2. Germline V lookup: CDR1 SGHTA, CDR2 FQGTGA. Trimming at V came to 6 bases and at J to 10 bases, leaving 9 bases not matched to a gene. This CDR3 is 13 amino acids long. In DNA, the CDR3 is TGTGCCAGCAGAGGGACGAGCGGGACGGAGCAGTTCTTC. Its protein product is CASRGTSGTEQFF.

The chain couples TRBV3-1 (or the pseudogene TRBV3-2) to TRBJ1-4; unclear D gene. The CDR3 is 15 residues long. Looked up from germline, CDR1 is LGHDT and CDR2 is YNNKEL (reference sequence). Trimming stripped 2 bases from V and 4 bases from J, with 11 bases between. CDR3 nucleotide sequence: TGTGCCAGCAGCCAACGAGCGGGAGGTAATGAAAAACTGTTTTTT. Amino acids: CASSQRAGGNEKLFF.

There are a few counts of this clone. This chain uses TRBV5-4 with TRBJ2-1; D gene uncertain. Between the trimmed V and J ends, which lost 5 bases and 4 bases, there was a span of 13 bases. This CDR3 is 14 amino acids long. The V gene's germline CDR1 is SGHNT and CDR2 YYREEE (reference sequence). The CDR3 DNA reads as TGTGCCAGCAGGCCCTCAAGCCTGTACAATGAGCAGTTCTTC. Protein: CASRPSSLYNEQFF.

The rearrangement joins TRBV4-2 to TRBJ2-7, with a possible D match to TRBD2 (5 bases). Trimming took 0 bases from V and 1 from J, leaving 10 bases between them. This CDR3 region has 15 residues. CDR1 is LGHNA, CDR2 YNFKEQ, per germline. Here the CDR3 DNA reads TGTGCCAGCAGCCAAGATCCTAGCTCATCCTACGAGCAGTACTTC. This translates into CASSQDPSSSYEQYF.

This clone was observed a handful of times. The chain couples TRBV7-9 to TRBJ2-7, with D possibly matching TRBD2 (6 bases). From germline, CDR1 is SEHNR and CDR2 FQNEAQ (reference sequence). With 5 bases removed from V and 0 bases from J, the gap between germline ends came to 17 bases. This CDR3 has 16 amino acids. CDR3 nucleotide sequence: TGTGCCAGCAGCGCCACCGGGACTCTAAGCTCCTACGAGCAGTACTTC. Translation gives CASSATGTLSSYEQYF.

This sequence joins TRBV9 and TRBJ1-1, with D hard to call. V was pared by 3 bases and J by 1 base, with 7 bases between. This CDR3 region has 13 residues. Germline CDR1 SGDLS, CDR2 YYNGEE. CDR3 sequence reads: CASSGHWNTEAFF. The CDR3 nucleotides read TGTGCCAGCAGCGGTCACTGGAACACTGAAGCTTTCTTT.

V usage is TRBV29-1 and J usage is TRBJ2-7, with a tentative D call TRBD1 (6 bases). V lost 6 bases to trimming and J lost 1 base, with 13 bases between them. The germline V gene has CDR1 SQVTM and CDR2 ANQGSEA. The CDR3 extends over 13 amino acids. The CDR3 bases are TGCAGCGTCAATCCAGGGACATCCTACGAGCAGTACTTC. This sequence encodes CSVNPGTSYEQYF.